What follows describes a single T cell receptor (beta chain). Trimming took 0 bases from V and 9 from J, leaving 15 bases between them. The CDR3 length is 15 residues. In germline, CDR1 is WNHNN, CDR2 SYGVQD (reference sequence). Donors comprised healthy HIV-negative adults lacking recent acute infections or vaccinations. The source of the sample is a study of shared clonotypes between healthy human individuals. The repertoire was sequenced with immunoSEQ multiplex PCR; TCRdb's copy has only in-frame clones and lacks some. The table includes 2,100,000 or so clones, 95% detected once. The sample comprised naive CD4+ T cells sorted from blood. Subset reported: CD45RA+ positively selected. This rearrangement joins TRBV10-1 to TRBJ2-1; D assignment may be TRBD1 or TRBD2 (5 bases each). This TCR came from a man aged 18 to 30 in good health. The CDR3 DNA sequence: TGCGCCAGCAGTGAGTCCCTAGCATCTGGGGGTGAGCAGTTCTTC. It translates to CASSESLASGGEQFF.